The present TCR beta chain was sequenced within a study of shared clonotypes between healthy human individuals. As for the study in general: The study used three CD4 naive, three CD4 memory, two CD8 naive and one CD8 memory plate per donor.

There are 14 residues in the CDR3. Germline V gene data show CDR1 as SNHLY and CDR2 as FYNNEI. Trimming cost V 4 bases and J 6 bases, with 13 bases left between them. As handled by the study authors: From ImmunoSEQ came sequences covering only the junction and carrying no quality scores, so filtering differed. Profiling relied on immunoSEQ multiplex PCR, and the TCRdb table lists in-frame clones only, not all of them. V, J and clone size are those of that table, while D and trimming were read from the DNA. This sample carries some 2,500,000 clones, 85% to 95% of them seen once, and the ten largest clones take about 0.36%. The CD4+ fraction was divided into a CD45RA+ naive subset and a CD45RA-negative memory subset.

The material sequenced was naive CD4+ T cells from PBMCs. Subset here: CD45RA+ positively selected. The receptor's source is a man between 18 and 35 years old in good health. Some clones in this sample may be carry-over from other donors' samples. The chain couples TRBV2 to TRBJ1-5; possible D gene TRBD1, 6 bases. CDR3 residues: CASSVQGRGQPQHF. In nucleotides, the CDR3 is TGTGCCAGCAGTGTACAGGGACGGGGTCAGCCCCAGCATTTT.